The 8 T cell receptor beta chains reported below all come from one sample, sequenced in a study of blood T cell repertoires in COVID-19. Sequencing was performed with immunoSEQ multiplex PCR; in TCRdb, only in-frame clones are kept and a portion is missing. The table lists around 400,000 clones, roughly four fifths of them singletons. Sequencing was done on a sample of PBMCs or T cells enriched from blood (not recorded which). These receptors all stem from a woman between 50 and 59 years old who had recovered from COVID-19.

The chain recombines TRBV9 with TRBJ1-2; a possible D gene is TRBD1 (5 bases). This CDR3 contains 15 residues. Per the germline V gene, CDR1 is SGDLS and CDR2 is YYNGEE. V dropped 0 bases and J dropped 3 bases, with 12 bases sitting between them. This CDR3 is CASSVGSWGDYGYTF. In DNA form, the CDR3 reads TGTGCCAGCAGCGTAGGTTCTTGGGGGGACTATGGCTACACCTTC.

V usage is TRBV5-8 and J usage is TRBJ1-1; TRBD1 matches 7 bases. Looked up from germline, CDR1 is SGHTS and CDR2 is YDEGEE. There are 16 residues in the CDR3. V shed 3 bases and J 0 bases; nucleotides not matched to a gene: 8. The CDR3 loop is CASSSGNRGLNTEAFF. CDR3 DNA: TGTGCCAGCAGCTCCGGGAATAGGGGGCTGAACACTGAAGCTTTCTTT.

The chain couples TRBV6-2 or TRBV6-3 to TRBJ1-2; D is possibly TRBD1 (6 bases). The CDR3 has 14 amino acids. V shed 4 bases and J shed 3 bases, with 12 bases lying between them. Germline CDR1 is MNHEY and CDR2 is SVGEGT. The CDR3 loop reads CASSLTQGYYGYTF. The CDR3 region has the DNA TGTGCCAGCAGTTTGACCCAGGGGTACTATGGCTACACCTTC.

The rearrangement links TRBV9 to TRBJ2-3; TRBD2 is a possible D gene (5 bases). This CDR3 is built from 14 residues. Per the germline V gene, CDR1 is SGDLS and CDR2 is YYNGEE. Trimming cost V 0 bases and J 4 bases, with 9 bases left between them. CDR3 sequence: CASSVVPSSDTQYF. The CDR3 coding sequence is TGTGCCAGCAGCGTAGTTCCTAGCTCAGATACGCAGTATTTT.

This sequence joins TRBV18 and TRBJ1-2; D not resolved. Germline CDR1 is KGHSH and CDR2 is LQKENI. V was shortened by 3 bases and J by 2 bases, with 13 bases between the two germline ends. This CDR3 spans 15 amino acids. The CDR3 nucleotides read TGTGCCAGCTCACCGAACGGGGTCGTCAACTATGGCTACACCTTC. Its protein is CASSPNGVVNYGYTF. The full variable domain, rest sourced from reference TRBV18 and TRBJ1-2, is NAGVMQNPRHLVRRRGQEARLRCSPMKGHSHVYWYRQLPEEGLKFMVYLQKENIIDESGMPKERFSAEFPKEGPSILRIQQVVRGDSAAYFCASSPNGVVNYGYTFGSGTRLTVV.

The chain combines TRBV12-3 or TRBV12-4 with TRBJ2-5, with D unresolved. Trimming stripped 6 bases from V and 1 base from J, with 3 bases between. The CDR3 totals 11 residues. CDR3 nucleotide sequence: TGTGCCAGCAGCAGCCAAGAGACCCAGTACTTC. Its translation is CASSSQETQYF.

The V call is TRBV4-1, the J call TRBJ2-3; tentatively, D is TRBD2 (6 bases). Germline V gene lookup returns CDR1 MGHRA and CDR2 YSYEKL. The CDR3 runs to 12 residues. Trimming removed 4 bases at V and 8 bases at J, with 10 bases between. Written as DNA, the CDR3 is TGCGCCAGCAGCCTAGGAGGGAGTACGCAGTATTTT. Its protein product is CASSLGGSTQYF.

CDR3 bases: TGTGCCAGCACAGCGGGAGCAGCGGAGCAGTACTTC. Amino acids: CASTAGAAEQYF. The chain joins TRBV2 to TRBJ2-7; the match to TRBD2 covers 8 bases. The CDR3 contains 12 residues. V lost 7 bases, J lost 7 bases, and 6 bases stayed unmatched. Germline V lookup: CDR1 SNHLY, CDR2 FYNNEI.